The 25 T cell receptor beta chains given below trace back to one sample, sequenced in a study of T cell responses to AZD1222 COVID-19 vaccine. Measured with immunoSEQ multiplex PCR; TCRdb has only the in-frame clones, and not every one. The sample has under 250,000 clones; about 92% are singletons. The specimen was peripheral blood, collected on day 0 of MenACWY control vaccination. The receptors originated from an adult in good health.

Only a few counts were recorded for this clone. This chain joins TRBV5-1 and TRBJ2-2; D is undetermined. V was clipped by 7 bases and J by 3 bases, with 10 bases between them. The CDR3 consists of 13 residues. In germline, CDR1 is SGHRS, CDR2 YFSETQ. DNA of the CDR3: TGCGCCAGCGTCGGTCTTGACACCGGGGAGCTGTTTTTT. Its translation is CASVGLDTGELFF. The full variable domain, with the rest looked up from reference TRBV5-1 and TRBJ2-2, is KAGVTQTPRYLIKTRGQQVTLSCSPISGHRSVSWYQQTPGQGLQFLFEYFSETQRNKGNFPGRFSGRQFSNSRSEMNVSTLELGDSALYLCASVGLDTGELFFGEGSRLTVL.

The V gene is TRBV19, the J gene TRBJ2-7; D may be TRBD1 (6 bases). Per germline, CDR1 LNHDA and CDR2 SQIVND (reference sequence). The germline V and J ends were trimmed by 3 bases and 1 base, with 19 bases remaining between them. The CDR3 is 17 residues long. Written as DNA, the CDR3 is TGTGCCAGTAGTATTCGTTCGTGGGACACAAAATCCTACGAGCAGTACTTC. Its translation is CASSIRSWDTKSYEQYF. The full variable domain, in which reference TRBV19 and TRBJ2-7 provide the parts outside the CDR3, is DGGITQSPKYLFRKEGQNVTLSCEQNLNHDAMYWYRQDPGQGLRLIYYSQIVNDFQKGDIAEGYSVSREKKESFPLTVTSAQKNPTAFYLCASSIRSWDTKSYEQYFGPGTRLTVT.

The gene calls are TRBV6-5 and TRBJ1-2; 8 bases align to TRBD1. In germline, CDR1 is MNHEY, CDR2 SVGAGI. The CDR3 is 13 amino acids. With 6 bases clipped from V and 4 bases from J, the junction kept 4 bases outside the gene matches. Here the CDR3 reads CASRTGGIYGYTF. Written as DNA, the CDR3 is TGTGCCAGCAGAACAGGGGGAATCTATGGCTACACCTTC.

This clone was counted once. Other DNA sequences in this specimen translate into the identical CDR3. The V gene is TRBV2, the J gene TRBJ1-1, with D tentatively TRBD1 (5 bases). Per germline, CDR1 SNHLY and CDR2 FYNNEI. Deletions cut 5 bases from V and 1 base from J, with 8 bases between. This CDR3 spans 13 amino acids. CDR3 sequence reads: CASSRTGNTEAFF. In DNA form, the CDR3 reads TGTGCCAGCAGTCGAACAGGGAACACTGAAGCTTTCTTT.

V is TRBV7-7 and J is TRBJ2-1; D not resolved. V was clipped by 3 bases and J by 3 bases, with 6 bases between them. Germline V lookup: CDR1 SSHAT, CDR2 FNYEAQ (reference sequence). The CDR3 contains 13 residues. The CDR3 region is CASSFGFYNEQFF. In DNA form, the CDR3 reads TGTGCCAGCAGCTTCGGGTTCTACAATGAGCAGTTCTTC.

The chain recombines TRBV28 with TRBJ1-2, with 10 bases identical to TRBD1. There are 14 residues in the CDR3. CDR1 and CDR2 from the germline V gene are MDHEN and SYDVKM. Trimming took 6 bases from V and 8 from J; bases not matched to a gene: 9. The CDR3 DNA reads TGTGCCAGCAGCCGTCCCCGGACAGGGGGAGGCTACACCTTC. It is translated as CASSRPRTGGGYTF.

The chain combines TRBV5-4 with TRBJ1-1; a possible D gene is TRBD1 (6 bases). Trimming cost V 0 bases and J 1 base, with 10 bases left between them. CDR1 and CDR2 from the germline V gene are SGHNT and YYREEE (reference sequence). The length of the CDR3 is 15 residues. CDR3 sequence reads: CASSLAARGNTEAFF. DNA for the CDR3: TGTGCCAGCAGCTTGGCGGCCAGGGGGAACACTGAAGCTTTCTTT.

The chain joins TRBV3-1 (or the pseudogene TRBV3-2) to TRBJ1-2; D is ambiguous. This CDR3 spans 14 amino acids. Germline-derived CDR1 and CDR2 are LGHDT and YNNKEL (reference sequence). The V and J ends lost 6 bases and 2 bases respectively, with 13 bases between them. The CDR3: CASSAVGQNYGYTF. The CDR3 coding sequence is TGTGCCAGCAGTGCCGTAGGGCAGAACTATGGCTACACCTTC.

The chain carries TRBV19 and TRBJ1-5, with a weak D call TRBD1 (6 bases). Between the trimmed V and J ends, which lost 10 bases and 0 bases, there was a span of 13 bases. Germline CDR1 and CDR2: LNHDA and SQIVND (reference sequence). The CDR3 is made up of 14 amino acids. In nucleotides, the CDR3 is TGTGCCACTTTTGACAGGATTAGCAATCAGCCCCAGCATTTT. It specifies CATFDRISNQPQHF.

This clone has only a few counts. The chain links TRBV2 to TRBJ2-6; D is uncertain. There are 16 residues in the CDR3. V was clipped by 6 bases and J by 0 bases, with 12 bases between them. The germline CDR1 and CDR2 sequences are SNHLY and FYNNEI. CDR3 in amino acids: CASSPDASSGANVLTF. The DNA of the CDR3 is TGTGCCAGCAGCCCGGACGCCAGCTCTGGGGCCAACGTCCTGACTTTC.

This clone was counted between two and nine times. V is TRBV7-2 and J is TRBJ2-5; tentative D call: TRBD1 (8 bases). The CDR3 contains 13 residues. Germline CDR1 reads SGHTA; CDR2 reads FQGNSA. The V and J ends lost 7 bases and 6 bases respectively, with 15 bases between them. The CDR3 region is CASIGQGGKTQYF. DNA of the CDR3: TGTGCCAGCATCGGACAGGGAGGGAAGACCCAGTACTTC.

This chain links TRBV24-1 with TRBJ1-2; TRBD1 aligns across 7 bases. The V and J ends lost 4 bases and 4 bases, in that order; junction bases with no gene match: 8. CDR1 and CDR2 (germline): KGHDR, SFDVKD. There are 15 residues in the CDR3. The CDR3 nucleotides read TGTGCCACCAGTGACCCTACAGGGGTGCCCTATGGCTACACCTTC. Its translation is CATSDPTGVPYGYTF.

CDR3 region: CASSRDGGSYEQYF. Written as DNA, the CDR3 is TGTGCCAGTAGTCGGGACGGAGGGTCCTACGAGCAGTACTTC. This chain uses TRBV19 with TRBJ2-7; D might be TRBD2 (6 bases). Germline V gene lookup returns CDR1 LNHDA and CDR2 SQIVND (reference sequence). V was shortened by 5 bases and J by 1 base, with 12 bases between the two germline ends. There are 14 residues in the CDR3.

In DNA form, the CDR3 reads TGTGCCAGCAGCTCGCCTCAGGGTGCCGAAGCTTTCTTT. It specifies CASSSPQGAEAFF. The V gene is TRBV7-8, the J gene TRBJ1-1; a possible D gene is TRBD1 (5 bases). Trimming shortened V by 4 bases and J by 8 bases, and 14 bases separated the two germline ends. CDR3 size: 13 residues. Germline V gene data show CDR1 as SGHVS and CDR2 as FQNEAQ.

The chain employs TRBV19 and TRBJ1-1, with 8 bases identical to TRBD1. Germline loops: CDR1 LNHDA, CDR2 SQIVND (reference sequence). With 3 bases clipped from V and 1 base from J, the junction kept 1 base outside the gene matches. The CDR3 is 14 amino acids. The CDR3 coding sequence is TGTGCCAGTAGTATCGGACAGGGGAACACTGAAGCTTTCTTT. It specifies CASSIGQGNTEAFF.

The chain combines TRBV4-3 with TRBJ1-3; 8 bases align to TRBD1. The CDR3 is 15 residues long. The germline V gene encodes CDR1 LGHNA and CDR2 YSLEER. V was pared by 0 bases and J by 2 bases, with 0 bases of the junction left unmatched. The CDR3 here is CASSQDRGPGNTIYF. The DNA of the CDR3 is TGCGCCAGCAGCCAAGACAGGGGGCCTGGAAACACCATATATTTT.

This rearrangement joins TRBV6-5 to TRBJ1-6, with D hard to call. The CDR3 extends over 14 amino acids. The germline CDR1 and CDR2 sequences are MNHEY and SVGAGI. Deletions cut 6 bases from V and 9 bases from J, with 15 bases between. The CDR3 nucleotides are TGTGCCAGCAGCCGAGACTTTTCGGGTTCACCCCTCCACTTT. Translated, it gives CASSRDFSGSPLHF.

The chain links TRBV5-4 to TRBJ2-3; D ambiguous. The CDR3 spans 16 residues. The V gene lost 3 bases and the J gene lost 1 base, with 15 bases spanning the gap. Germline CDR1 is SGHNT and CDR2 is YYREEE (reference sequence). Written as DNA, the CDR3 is TGTGCCAGCAGCTCCCGACACACGATAGGCACAGATACGCAGTATTTT. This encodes CASSSRHTIGTDTQYF.

CDR3 sequence (DNA): TGTGCCAGCAGTGAAGCAGGGGACCAAGAGACCCAGTACTTC. Its translation: CASSEAGDQETQYF. This chain links TRBV25-1 with TRBJ2-5, with D perhaps TRBD1 (6 bases). The germline V gene encodes CDR1 MGHDK and CDR2 SYGVNS. V gave up 2 bases and J gave up 0 bases, with 7 bases separating them. The CDR3 runs 14 residues.

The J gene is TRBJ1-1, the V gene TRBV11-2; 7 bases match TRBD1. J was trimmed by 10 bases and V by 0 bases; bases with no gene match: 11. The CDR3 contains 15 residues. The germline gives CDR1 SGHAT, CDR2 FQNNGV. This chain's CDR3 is CASSLDLQGLEGAFF. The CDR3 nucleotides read TGTGCCAGCAGCTTAGACCTACAGGGGCTGGAGGGAGCTTTCTTT.

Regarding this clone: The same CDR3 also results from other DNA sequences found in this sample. Written as DNA, the CDR3 is TGTGCCAGCTCACCTAGGACCGAGAACACTGAAGCTTTCTTT. Protein: CASSPRTENTEAFF. This chain uses TRBV18 with TRBJ1-1; D remains ambiguous. The CDR3 sequence is 14 residues long. V lost 3 bases, J lost 1 base, and 9 bases lay in between. The V gene's germline CDR1 is KGHSH and CDR2 LQKENI.

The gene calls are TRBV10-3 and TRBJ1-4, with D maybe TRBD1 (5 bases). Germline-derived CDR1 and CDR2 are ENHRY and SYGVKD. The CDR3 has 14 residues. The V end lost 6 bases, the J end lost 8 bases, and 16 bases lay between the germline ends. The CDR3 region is CAISRDPTREKLFF. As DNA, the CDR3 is TGTGCCATCAGCCGGGACCCAACGAGGGAAAAACTGTTTTTT.

The DNA of the CDR3 is TGTGCCAGCAGCCTTACAGAGAACACTGAAGCTTTCTTT. It codes for CASSLTENTEAFF. The J gene is TRBJ1-1, the V gene TRBV3-1 (or the pseudogene TRBV3-2), with D hard to call. From germline, CDR1 is LGHDT and CDR2 YNNKEL (reference sequence). V lost 4 bases and J lost 1, with 7 bases in between. This CDR3 has 13 amino acids.

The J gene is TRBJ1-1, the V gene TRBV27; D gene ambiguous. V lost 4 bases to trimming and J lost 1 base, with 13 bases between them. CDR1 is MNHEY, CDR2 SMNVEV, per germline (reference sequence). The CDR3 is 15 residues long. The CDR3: CASSSSLGWNTEAFF. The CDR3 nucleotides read TGTGCCAGCAGTTCCTCTTTGGGATGGAACACTGAAGCTTTCTTT.

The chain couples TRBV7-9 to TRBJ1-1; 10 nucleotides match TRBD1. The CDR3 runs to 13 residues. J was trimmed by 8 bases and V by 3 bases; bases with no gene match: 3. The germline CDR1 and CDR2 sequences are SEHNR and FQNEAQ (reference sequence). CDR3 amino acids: CASSLDRGREAFF. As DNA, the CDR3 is TGTGCCAGCAGCTTGGACAGGGGGAGAGAAGCTTTCTTT.